These 19 T cell receptor beta chains came from one sample sequenced in a study of T cell repertoires in cytomegalovirus infection. In TCRdb, the reads were re-called with MiXCR into one record per CDR3 protein. This sample has roughly 720,000 distinct CDR3 sequences, with 35% to 40% found just once. The specimen was PBMCs. The origin of the receptors is a human donor in good health (CMV status not recorded). Some clones in this sample may be carry-over from other donors' samples.

The genes are TRBV5-3 and TRBJ2-3; TRBD1 is a possible D gene (6 bases). TRBV5-3 is known as an ORF, though its function is uncertain. This CDR3 has 14 amino acids. V was shortened by 8 bases and J by 3 bases, with 16 bases between the two germline ends. The CDR3 nucleotides are TGTGCCAGCAGGACAGAAGTTGGTACAGATACGCAGTATTTT. Protein sequence: CASRTEVGTDTQYF.

This clonotype was observed a handful of times. The J gene is TRBJ2-5, the V gene TRBV27; weak D call: TRBD2 (7 bases). CDR3 length equals 15 residues. The V gene's germline CDR1 is MNHEY and CDR2 SMNVEV (reference sequence). The germline V and J ends were trimmed by 5 bases and 1 base, with 14 bases remaining between them. The CDR3 DNA follows: TGTGCCAGCAGTAGGGGGGCGGGGGTCCAAGAGACCCAGTACTTC. Translated: CASSRGAGVQETQYF.

This clonotype was seen a handful of times. The chain carries TRBV7-8 and TRBJ1-2; D not certain. V lost 5 bases and J 2 bases, leaving 18 bases between the germline ends. The CDR3 is 16 amino acids. Germline lookup yields CDR1 SGHVS and CDR2 FQNEAQ. The CDR3 coding sequence is TGTGCCAGCAGCCCTATATTTCTCCGGAGCAACTATGGCTACACCTTC. The encoded protein is CASSPIFLRSNYGYTF.

This clonotype has a handful of counts. The chain recombines TRBV10-3 with TRBJ1-4, with unresolved D. In germline, CDR1 is ENHRY, CDR2 SYGVKD. This CDR3 comprises 10 residues. CDR3 in DNA: TGTGCGGCCGGACGTGAAAAACTGTTTTTT. This gives the protein CAAGREKLFF.

The gene calls are TRBV7-1 and TRBJ2-3; D not resolved. The end of the DNA is better explained by TRBJ1-5, so the J call may be wrong. TRBV7-1 has ORF status, its function being uncertain. The CDR3 totals 14 residues. The CDR3 nucleotides read TGTGCCAGCTCCCGAGGCGCGGGAGCCGATACGCAGCATTTT. As protein: CASSRGAGADTQHF.

The V gene is TRBV6-5, the J gene TRBJ2-3; weak D call: TRBD2 (6 bases). In germline, CDR1 is MNHEY, CDR2 SVGAGI. The V gene lost 5 bases and the J gene lost 2 bases, with 17 bases spanning the gap. The CDR3 is 16 amino acids. CDR3 amino acids: CASSPRGTYYTDTQYF. As DNA, the CDR3 is TGTGCCAGCAGTCCCCGGGGGACCTACTACACAGATACGCAGTATTTT.

The V call is TRBV7-6, the J call TRBJ2-7; D uncertain. This CDR3 is 15 amino acids long. CDR1 is SGHVS and CDR2 is FNYEAQ in the germline V gene. With 7 bases removed from V and 0 bases from J, the gap between germline ends came to 16 bases. CDR3 region: CASTQKGGRSYEQYF. DNA of the CDR3: TGTGCCAGCACCCAGAAGGGCGGTCGCTCCTACGAGCAGTACTTC.

This chain links TRBV29-1 with TRBJ2-7, with D possibly being TRBD1 (5 bases). The CDR3 runs to 14 residues. Per germline, CDR1 SQVTM and CDR2 ANQGSEA. Trimming shortened V by 5 bases and J by 4 bases, and 18 bases separated the two germline ends. The CDR3 sequence is CSVLDSFTTYEQYF. The DNA of the CDR3 is TGCAGCGTTTTAGACAGCTTTACTACATACGAGCAGTACTTC.

This chain links TRBV6-1 with TRBJ1-2, with D maybe TRBD1 (5 bases). Germline V gene lookup returns CDR1 MNHNS and CDR2 SASEGT. V lost 1 base to trimming and J lost 4 bases, with 19 bases between them. This CDR3 contains 17 residues. The CDR3 loop is CASSEVRTGRGRYGYTF. CDR3 nucleotides: TGTGCCAGCAGTGAAGTACGGACGGGTCGGGGCCGCTATGGCTACACCTTC.

This clonotype has more than one count but fewer than ten. V gene TRBV28 combines with J gene TRBJ2-7; D uncertain. CDR1 and CDR2 (germline): MDHEN, SYDVKM. The germline V and J ends were trimmed by 6 bases and 4 bases, with 13 bases remaining between them. The CDR3 runs to 13 residues. CDR3 in amino acids: CASSPPAPYEQYF. The CDR3 nucleotides read TGTGCCAGCAGCCCTCCCGCACCGTACGAGCAGTACTTC.

The chain uses TRBV5-4 and TRBJ2-6, with unresolved D. This CDR3 region has 17 residues. The germline V gene has CDR1 SGHNT and CDR2 YYREEE (reference sequence). Trimming shortened V by 2 bases and J by 0 bases, and 12 bases separated the two germline ends. This CDR3 reads CASSFGPANSGANVLTF. CDR3 sequence (DNA): TGTGCCAGCAGCTTTGGGCCCGCCAACTCTGGGGCCAACGTCCTGACTTTC.

The gene calls are TRBV28 and TRBJ2-6; D might be TRBD1 (5 bases). The CDR3 has 15 residues. Germline V gene data show CDR1 as MDHEN and CDR2 as SYDVKM. The ends were cut back, 8 bases at V and 1 base at J, with 12 bases in the middle. In nucleotides, the CDR3 is TGTGCCAGCGGGCTAAGGGGTTCTGGGGCCAACGTCCTGACTTTC. Amino acids: CASGLRGSGANVLTF.

This clonotype came up a few times. The chain carries TRBV20-1 and TRBJ2-7, with D possibly being TRBD1 (7 bases). The ends were cut back, 6 bases at V and 3 bases at J, with 15 bases in the middle. The germline V gene has CDR1 DFQATT and CDR2 SNEGSKA (reference sequence). This CDR3 has 13 amino acids. CDR3 region: CSAEEGAFYEQYF. CDR3 nucleotide sequence: TGCAGTGCGGAGGAGGGGGCCTTCTACGAGCAGTACTTC.

This clonotype was seen a handful of times. This chain uses TRBV29-1 with TRBJ2-3; 7 bases align to TRBD1. Germline CDR1 SQVTM, CDR2 ANQGSEA. The trim removed 7 bases at V and 2 bases at J, leaving 12 bases unmatched. The CDR3 has 15 amino acids. The CDR3 DNA reads TGCAGCGCCTCCCGACAGGGCGCCCCCACAGATACGCAGTATTTT. This sequence encodes CSASRQGAPTDTQYF.

This clonotype was found many times. This chain connects TRBV14 to TRBJ2-3, with 7 bases aligning to TRBD1. The V gene's germline CDR1 is SGHDN and CDR2 FVKESK. The CDR3 consists of 20 residues. V was clipped by 3 bases and J by 1 base; unmatched bases: 19. The CDR3 DNA sequence: TGTGCCAGCAGCCAGTTGAGGGGGCTCCCCGGCTCCTCCGGCACAGATACGCAGTATTTT. Amino acid sequence: CASSQLRGLPGSSGTDTQYF.

This chain joins TRBV7-9 and TRBJ2-6; the D is unclear. This CDR3 contains 15 residues. Germline values: CDR1 SEHNR, CDR2 FQNEAQ (reference sequence). V was trimmed by 2 bases and J by 2 bases, leaving 7 bases between them. The CDR3 loop reads CASSLCGTGANVLTF. The CDR3 DNA reads as TGTGCCAGCAGCTTATGTGGGACTGGGGCCAACGTCCTGACTTTC.

The rearrangement links TRBV12-3 or TRBV12-4 to TRBJ1-1, with D perhaps TRBD1 (5 bases). The V end lost 7 bases, the J end lost 3 bases, and 15 bases lay between the germline ends. This CDR3 region has 14 residues. In DNA, the CDR3 is TGTGCCAGCACCTGGGACGGAACCTACACTGAAGCTTTCTTT. This gives the protein CASTWDGTYTEAFF.

This chain connects TRBV12-3 or TRBV12-4 to TRBJ2-7; D gene uncertain. This CDR3 spans 14 amino acids. Trimming removed 3 bases at V and 0 bases at J, with 9 bases between. CDR3 amino acids: CASSFSLNSYEQYF. CDR3 nucleotides: TGTGCCAGCAGTTTTTCGCTCAACTCCTACGAGCAGTACTTC.

In its sample, this clonotype was seen many times. The gene calls are TRBV28 and TRBJ2-1, with 9 positions matching TRBD1. With 4 bases clipped from V and 8 bases from J, the junction kept 9 bases outside the gene matches. Germline V CDR1 and CDR2: MDHEN, SYDVKM. The CDR3 loop spans 15 amino acids. The DNA of the CDR3 is TGTGCCAGCAGTTATGCGGGACAGGGTTACGATGAGCAGTTCTTC. Translated: CASSYAGQGYDEQFF.